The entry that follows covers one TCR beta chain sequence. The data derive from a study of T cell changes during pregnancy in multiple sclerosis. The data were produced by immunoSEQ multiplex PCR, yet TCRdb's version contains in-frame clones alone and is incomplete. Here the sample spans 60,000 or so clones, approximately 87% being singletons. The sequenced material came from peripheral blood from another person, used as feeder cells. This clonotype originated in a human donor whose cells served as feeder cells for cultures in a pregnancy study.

CDR3 in amino acids: CASIPDPGGTEAFF. CDR3 in DNA: TGTGCCAGCATCCCGGACCCAGGGGGCACTGAAGCTTTCTTT. The V gene is TRBV6-4, the J gene TRBJ1-1, with 7 bases aligning to TRBD1. V shed 7 bases and J 4 bases; nucleotides not matched to a gene: 9. Germline V gene lookup returns CDR1 MRHNA and CDR2 SNTAGT. The CDR3 spans 14 residues.